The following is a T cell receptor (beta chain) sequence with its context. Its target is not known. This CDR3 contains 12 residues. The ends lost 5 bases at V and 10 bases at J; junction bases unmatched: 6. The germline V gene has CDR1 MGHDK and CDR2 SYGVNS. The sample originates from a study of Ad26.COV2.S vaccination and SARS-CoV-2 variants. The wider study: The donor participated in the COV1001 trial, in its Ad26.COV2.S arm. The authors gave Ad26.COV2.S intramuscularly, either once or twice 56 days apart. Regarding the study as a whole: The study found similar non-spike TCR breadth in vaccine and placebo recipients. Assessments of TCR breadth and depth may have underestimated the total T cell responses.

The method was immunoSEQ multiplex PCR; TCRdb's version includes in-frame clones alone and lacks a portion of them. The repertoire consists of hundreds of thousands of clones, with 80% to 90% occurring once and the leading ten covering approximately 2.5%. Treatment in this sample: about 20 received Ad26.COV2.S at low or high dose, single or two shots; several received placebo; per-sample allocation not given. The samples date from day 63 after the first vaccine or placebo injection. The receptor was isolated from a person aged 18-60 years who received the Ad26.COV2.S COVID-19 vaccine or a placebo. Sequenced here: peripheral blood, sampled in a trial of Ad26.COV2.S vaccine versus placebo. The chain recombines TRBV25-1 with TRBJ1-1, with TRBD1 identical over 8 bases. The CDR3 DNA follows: TGTGCCAGCAGTAAGACAGGGGTCTCAGCTTTCTTT. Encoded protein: CASSKTGVSAFF.